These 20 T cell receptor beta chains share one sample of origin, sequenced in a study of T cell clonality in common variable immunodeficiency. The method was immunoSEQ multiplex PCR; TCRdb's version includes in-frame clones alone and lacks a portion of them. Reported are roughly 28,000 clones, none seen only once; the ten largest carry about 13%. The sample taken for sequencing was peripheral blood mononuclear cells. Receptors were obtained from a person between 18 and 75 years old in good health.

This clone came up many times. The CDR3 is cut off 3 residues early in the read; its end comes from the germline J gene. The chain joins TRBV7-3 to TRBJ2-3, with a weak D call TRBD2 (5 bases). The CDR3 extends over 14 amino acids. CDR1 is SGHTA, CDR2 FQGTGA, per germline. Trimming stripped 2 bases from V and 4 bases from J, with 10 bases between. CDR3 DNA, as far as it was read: TGTGCCAGCAGCTTATTGGGAGCGGCAGATACG. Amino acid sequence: CASSLLGAADT. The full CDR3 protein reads CASSLLGAADTQYF. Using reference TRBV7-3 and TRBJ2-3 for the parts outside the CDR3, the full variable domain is GAGVSQTPSNKVTEKGKYVELRCDPISGHTALYWYRQSLGQGPEFLIYFQGTGAADDSGLPNDRFFAVRPEGSVSTLKIQRTERGDSAVYLCASSLLGAADTQYFGPGTRLTVL.

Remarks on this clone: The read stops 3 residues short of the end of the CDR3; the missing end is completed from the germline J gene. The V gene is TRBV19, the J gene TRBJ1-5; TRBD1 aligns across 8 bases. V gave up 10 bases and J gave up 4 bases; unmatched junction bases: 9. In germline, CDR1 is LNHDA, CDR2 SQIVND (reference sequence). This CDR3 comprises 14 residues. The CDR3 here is CATKTGDGNQPQHF. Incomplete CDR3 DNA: TGTGCCACAAAGACAGGGGACGGAAATCAGCCC. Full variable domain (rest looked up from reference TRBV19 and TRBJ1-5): DGGITQSPKYLFRKEGQNVTLSCEQNLNHDAMYWYRQDPGQGLRLIYYSQIVNDFQKGDIAEGYSVSREKKESFPLTVTSAQKNPTAFYLCATKTGDGNQPQHFGDGTRLSIL.

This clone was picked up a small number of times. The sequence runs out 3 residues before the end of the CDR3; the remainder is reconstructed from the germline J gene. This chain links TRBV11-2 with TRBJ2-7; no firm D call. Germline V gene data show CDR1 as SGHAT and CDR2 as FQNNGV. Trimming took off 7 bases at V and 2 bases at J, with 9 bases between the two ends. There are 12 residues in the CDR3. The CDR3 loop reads CASTLGTYEQYF. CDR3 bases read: TGTGCCAGCACCCTGGGCACCTACGAG.

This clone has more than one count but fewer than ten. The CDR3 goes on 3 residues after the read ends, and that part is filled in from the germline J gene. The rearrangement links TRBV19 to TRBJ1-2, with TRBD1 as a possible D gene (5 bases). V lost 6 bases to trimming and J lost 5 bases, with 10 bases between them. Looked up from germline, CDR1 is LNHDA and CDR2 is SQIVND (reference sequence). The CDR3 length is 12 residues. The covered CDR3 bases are TGTGCCAGTAGGACCGGGACTTATGGC. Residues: CASRTGTYG. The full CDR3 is CASRTGTYGYTF.

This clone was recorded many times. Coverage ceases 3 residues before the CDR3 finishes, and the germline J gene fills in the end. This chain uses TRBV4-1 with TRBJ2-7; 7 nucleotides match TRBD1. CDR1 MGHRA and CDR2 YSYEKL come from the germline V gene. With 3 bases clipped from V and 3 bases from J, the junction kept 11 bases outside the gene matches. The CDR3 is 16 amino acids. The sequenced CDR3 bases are TGCGCCAGCAGCCACTTTTCCGGGACAGACCTCTACGAG. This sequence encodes CASSHFSGTDLYE. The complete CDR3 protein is CASSHFSGTDLYEQYF.

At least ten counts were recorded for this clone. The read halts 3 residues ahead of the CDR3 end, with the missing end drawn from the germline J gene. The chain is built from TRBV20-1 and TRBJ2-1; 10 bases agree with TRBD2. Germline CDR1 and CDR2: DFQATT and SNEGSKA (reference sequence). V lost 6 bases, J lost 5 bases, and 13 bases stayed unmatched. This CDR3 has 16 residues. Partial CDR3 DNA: TGCAGTGCCCGCCTCCCTAGCGGGGGATCCCACAATGAG. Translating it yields CSARLPSGGSHNE. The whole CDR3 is CSARLPSGGSHNEQFF.

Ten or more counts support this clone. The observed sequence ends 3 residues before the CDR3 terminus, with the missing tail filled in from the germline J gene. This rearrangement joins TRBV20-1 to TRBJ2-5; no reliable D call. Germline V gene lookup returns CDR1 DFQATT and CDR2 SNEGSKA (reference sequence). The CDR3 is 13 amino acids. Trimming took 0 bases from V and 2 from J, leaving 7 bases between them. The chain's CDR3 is CSARDPLQETQYF. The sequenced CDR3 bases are TGCAGTGCTAGAGATCCCCTTCAAGAGACC.

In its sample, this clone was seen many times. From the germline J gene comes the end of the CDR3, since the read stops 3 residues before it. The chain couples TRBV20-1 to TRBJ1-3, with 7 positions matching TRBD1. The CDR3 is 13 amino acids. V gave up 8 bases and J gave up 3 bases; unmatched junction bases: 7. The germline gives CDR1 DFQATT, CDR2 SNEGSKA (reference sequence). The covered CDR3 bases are TGCAGTAGTACAACAGGGGTTGGAAACACC. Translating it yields CSSTTGVGNT. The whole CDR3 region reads CSSTTGVGNTIYF.

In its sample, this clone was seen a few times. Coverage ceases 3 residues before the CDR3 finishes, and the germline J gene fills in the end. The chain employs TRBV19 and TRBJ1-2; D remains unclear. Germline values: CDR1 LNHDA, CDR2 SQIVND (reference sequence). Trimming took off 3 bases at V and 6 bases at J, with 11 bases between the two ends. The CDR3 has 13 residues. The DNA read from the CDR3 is TGTGCCAGTAGTATTCGGGGATTGAATGGC. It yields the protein CASSIRGLNG. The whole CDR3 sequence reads CASSIRGLNGYTF.

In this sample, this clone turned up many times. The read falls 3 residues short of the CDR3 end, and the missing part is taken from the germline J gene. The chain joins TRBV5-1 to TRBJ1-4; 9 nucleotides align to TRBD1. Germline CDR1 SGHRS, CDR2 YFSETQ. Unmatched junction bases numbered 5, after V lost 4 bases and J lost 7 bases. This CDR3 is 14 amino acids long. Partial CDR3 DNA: TGCGCCAGCAGCAAAGACAGGGGGACTGAAAAA. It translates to CASSKDRGTEK. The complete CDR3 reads CASSKDRGTEKLFF.

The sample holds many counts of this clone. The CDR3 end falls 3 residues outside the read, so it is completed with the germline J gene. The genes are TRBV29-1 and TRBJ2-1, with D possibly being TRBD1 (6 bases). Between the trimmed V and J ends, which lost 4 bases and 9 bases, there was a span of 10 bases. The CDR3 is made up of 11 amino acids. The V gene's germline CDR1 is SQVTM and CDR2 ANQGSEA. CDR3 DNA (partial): TGCAGCGTTGGGGCAGGGGTTGAG. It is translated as CSVGAGVE. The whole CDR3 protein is CSVGAGVEQFF.

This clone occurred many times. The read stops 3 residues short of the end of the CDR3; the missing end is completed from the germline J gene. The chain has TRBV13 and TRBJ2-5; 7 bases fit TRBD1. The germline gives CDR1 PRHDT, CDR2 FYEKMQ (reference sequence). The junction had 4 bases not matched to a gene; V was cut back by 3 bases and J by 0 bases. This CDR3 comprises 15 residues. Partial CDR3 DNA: TGTGCCAGCAGCTTTTGGGGACAGTACCAAGAGACC. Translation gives CASSFWGQYQET. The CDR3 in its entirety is CASSFWGQYQETQYF.

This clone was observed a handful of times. The CDR3 sequence is CSAVSGGRNNEQFF. Partial CDR3 DNA: TGCAGTGCCGTCAGCGGGGGTCGAAACAATGAG. The rearrangement uses TRBV20-1 and TRBJ2-1; TRBD2 aligns across 8 bases. The CDR3 is cut off 3 residues early in the read; its end comes from the germline J gene. CDR3 length: 14 residues. CDR1 is DFQATT, CDR2 SNEGSKA, per germline (reference sequence). The V and J ends lost 6 bases and 5 bases, in that order; junction bases with no gene match: 9.

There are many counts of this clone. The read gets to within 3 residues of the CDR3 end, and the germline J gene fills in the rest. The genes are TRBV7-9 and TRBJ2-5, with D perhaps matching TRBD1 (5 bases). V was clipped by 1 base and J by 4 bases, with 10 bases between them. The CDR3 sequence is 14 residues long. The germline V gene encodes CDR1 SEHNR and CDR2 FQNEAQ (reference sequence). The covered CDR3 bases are TGTGCCAGCAGCTTAGAGCAGGGAAGAGAGACC. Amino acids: CASSLEQGRET. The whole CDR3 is CASSLEQGRETQYF.

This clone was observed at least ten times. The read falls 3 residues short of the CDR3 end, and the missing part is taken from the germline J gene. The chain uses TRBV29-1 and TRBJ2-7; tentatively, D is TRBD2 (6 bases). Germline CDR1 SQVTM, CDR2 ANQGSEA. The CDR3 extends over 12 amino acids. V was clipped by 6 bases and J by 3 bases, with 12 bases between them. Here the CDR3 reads CSVLRGNYEQYF. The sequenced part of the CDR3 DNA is TGCAGCGTCTTACGGGGGAACTACGAG.

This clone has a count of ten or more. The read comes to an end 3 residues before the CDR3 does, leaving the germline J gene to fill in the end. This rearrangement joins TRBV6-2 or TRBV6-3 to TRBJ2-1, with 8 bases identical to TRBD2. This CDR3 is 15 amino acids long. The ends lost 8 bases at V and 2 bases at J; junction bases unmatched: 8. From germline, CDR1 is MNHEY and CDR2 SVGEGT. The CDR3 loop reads CASSAGGPAYNEQFF. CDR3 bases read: TGTGCCAGCTCGGCGGGGGGTCCAGCCTACAATGAG.

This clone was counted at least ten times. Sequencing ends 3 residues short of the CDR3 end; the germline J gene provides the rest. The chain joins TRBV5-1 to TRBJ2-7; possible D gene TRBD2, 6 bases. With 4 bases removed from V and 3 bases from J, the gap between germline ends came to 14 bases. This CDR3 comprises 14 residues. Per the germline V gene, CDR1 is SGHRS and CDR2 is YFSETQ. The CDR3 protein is CASSRGVFFYEQYF. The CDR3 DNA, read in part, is TGCGCCAGCAGCCGCGGGGTGTTCTTCTACGAG.

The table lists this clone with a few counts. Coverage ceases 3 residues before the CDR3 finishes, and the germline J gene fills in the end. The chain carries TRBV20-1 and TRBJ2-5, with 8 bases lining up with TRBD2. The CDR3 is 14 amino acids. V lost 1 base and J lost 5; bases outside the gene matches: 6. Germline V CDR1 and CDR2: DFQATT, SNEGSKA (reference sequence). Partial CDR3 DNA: TGCAGTGCTAGAGGGTGGCTAGCGGGTGAGACC. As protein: CSARGWLAGET. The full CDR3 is CSARGWLAGETQYF.

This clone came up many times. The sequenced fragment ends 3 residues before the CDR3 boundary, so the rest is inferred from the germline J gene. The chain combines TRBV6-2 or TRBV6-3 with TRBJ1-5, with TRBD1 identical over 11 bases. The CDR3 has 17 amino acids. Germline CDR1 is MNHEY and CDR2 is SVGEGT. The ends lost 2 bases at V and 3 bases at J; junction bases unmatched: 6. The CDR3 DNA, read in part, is TGTGCCAGCAGTTACACGCCGGGACAGGGGGTCAATCAGCCC. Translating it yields CASSYTPGQGVNQP. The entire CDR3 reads CASSYTPGQGVNQPQHF.

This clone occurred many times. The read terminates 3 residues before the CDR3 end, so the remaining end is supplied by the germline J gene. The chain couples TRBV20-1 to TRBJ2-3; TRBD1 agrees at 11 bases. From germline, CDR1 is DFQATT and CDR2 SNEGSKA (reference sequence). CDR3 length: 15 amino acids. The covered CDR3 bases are TGCAGTGCTAGAGGGACAGGGGGCTTGGGAGAGACG. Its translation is CSARGTGGLGET. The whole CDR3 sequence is CSARGTGGLGETQYF.